The 25 T cell receptor beta chains presented below share a single source sample, sequenced in a study of identical twins. TCRdb used MiXCR to reprocess the 5' RACE reads, holding one entry per CDR3 protein. This repertoire shows about 500,000 distinct CDR3 sequences, 14% found once; its top ten account for more than 0.8%. These same data were also listed under a study on yellow fever vaccine responses in identical twins.

The sample comprised CD4+ T cells sorted from blood. Receptor source: a woman aged 18-29 years in good health.

This clonotype was seen at least ten times. This rearrangement joins TRBV12-3 or TRBV12-4 to TRBJ2-5; 7 bases match TRBD2. The CDR3 length is 14 residues. The ends lost 5 bases at V and 5 bases at J; junction bases unmatched: 8. The CDR3 DNA reads TGTGCCAGCAGTCGCCCTGGGGGAGGGGAGACCCAGTACTTC. It translates to CASSRPGGGETQYF.

The chain is built from TRBV11-1 and TRBJ2-6; 8 nucleotides align to TRBD1. The CDR3 length is 16 residues. The V gene's germline CDR1 is SGHAT and CDR2 FQDESV (reference sequence). The J segment lost 2 bases and the V segment lost 6 bases, leaving 6 bases of the junction unmatched. CDR3 nucleotide sequence: TGTGCCAGCAGGGACAGGGCCCAAACTGGGGCCAACGTCCTGACTTTC. Amino acid sequence: CASRDRAQTGANVLTF.

This rearrangement joins TRBV6-1 to TRBJ2-2; 9 nucleotides agree with TRBD1. Germline CDR1 reads MNHNS; CDR2 reads SASEGT. CDR3 length equals 17 residues. V lost 6 bases and J lost 0; bases outside the gene matches: 8. The CDR3 loop reads CASRAGTGFANTGELFF. In DNA form, the CDR3 reads TGTGCCAGCAGAGCCGGGACAGGGTTTGCGAACACCGGGGAGCTGTTTTTT.

The J gene is TRBJ2-1, the V gene TRBV6-2 or TRBV6-3; 10 bases map to TRBD2. Germline values: CDR1 MNHEY, CDR2 SVGEGT. CDR3 length: 16 residues. J gave up 7 bases and V 2 bases, and 8 bases lay outside the gene matches. The CDR3 coding sequence is TGTGCCAGCAGTTACCTAGCGGGAGTGAAAACGAATGAGCAGTTCTTC. Amino acid sequence: CASSYLAGVKTNEQFF.

This clonotype was observed a handful of times. V usage is TRBV19 and J usage is TRBJ2-1, with no clear D. Germline V gene lookup returns CDR1 LNHDA and CDR2 SQIVND (reference sequence). The CDR3 extends over 11 amino acids. V was trimmed by 0 bases and J by 8 bases, leaving 2 bases between them. The chain's CDR3 is CASSIDHEQFF. As DNA, the CDR3 is TGTGCCAGTAGTATAGACCATGAGCAGTTCTTC.

This chain uses TRBV12-3 or TRBV12-4 with TRBJ1-1; no reliable D call. The CDR3 totals 12 residues. Trimming removed 2 bases from V and 10 bases from J, with 11 bases in between. The CDR3 loop is CASSLNGRGAFF. The CDR3 nucleotides are TGTGCCAGCAGTTTAAATGGGCGTGGAGCTTTCTTT.

This chain uses TRBV18 with TRBJ2-1; maybe TRBD1 (6 bases). This CDR3 is built from 15 residues. Germline CDR1 reads KGHSH; CDR2 reads LQKENI. V was clipped by 5 bases and J by 2 bases, with 13 bases between them. The CDR3 protein is CASSYRERTYNEQFF. The DNA for the CDR3 is TGTGCCAGCTCATACAGGGAGAGGACCTACAATGAGCAGTTCTTC.

This chain joins TRBV9 and TRBJ1-6; D ambiguous. The CDR3 runs to 15 residues. Trimming cost V 0 bases and J 10 bases, with 14 bases left between them. Germline V lookup: CDR1 SGDLS, CDR2 YYNGEE. The CDR3 spells CASSVAGRVGSPLHF. The CDR3 DNA follows: TGTGCCAGCAGCGTAGCGGGAAGGGTAGGGTCACCCCTCCACTTT.

In this sample, this clonotype turned up a few times. The chain links TRBV9 to TRBJ2-6; no reliable D call. The CDR3 consists of 15 residues. Trimming took off 0 bases at V and 1 base at J, with 5 bases between the two ends. Germline loops: CDR1 SGDLS, CDR2 YYNGEE. In DNA form, the CDR3 reads TGTGCCAGCAGCGTAGAGGATTCTGGGGCCAACGTCCTGACTTTC. Amino acid sequence: CASSVEDSGANVLTF.

This clonotype was seen at least ten times. The J gene is TRBJ2-5, the V gene TRBV21-1; the table's D call, TRBD2, has no DNA check behind it. TRBV21-1 constitutes a pseudogene. The CDR3 loop spans 15 amino acids. The CDR3 is CASSSRAGPQETQYF. The DNA of the CDR3 is TGTGCCAGCAGCTCTCGTGCGGGCCCCCAAGAGACCCAGTACTTC.

Many counts were recorded for this clonotype. V usage is TRBV4-2 and J usage is TRBJ2-3, with TRBD2 identical over 9 bases. The CDR3 is 16 amino acids. In germline, CDR1 is LGHNA, CDR2 YNFKEQ. Trimming cost V 1 base and J 0 bases; bases outside gene matches: 2. CDR3 in amino acids: CASSQVSGGSTDTQYF. The CDR3 coding sequence is TGTGCCAGCAGCCAAGTAAGCGGGGGGAGCACAGATACGCAGTATTTT.

With respect to this clonotype: A junction end diverges from the germline sequence, so it may reflect a read error. The V gene is TRBV3-1, the J gene TRBJ2-3; 8 positions agree with TRBD1. The germline CDR1 and CDR2 sequences are LGHDT and YNNKEL (reference sequence). The CDR3 covers 14 residues. CDR3: CASSQGYMGTGPEF. Here the CDR3 DNA reads TGTGCCAGCAGCCAAGGTTATATGGGGACAGGCCCGGAGTTT.

The chain uses TRBV4-2 and TRBJ2-3; D perhaps matches TRBD2 (5 bases). CDR1 LGHNA and CDR2 YNFKEQ come from the germline V gene. The CDR3 consists of 16 residues. The V gene lost 1 base and the J gene lost 2 bases, with 13 bases spanning the gap. The CDR3 bases are TGTGCCAGCAGCCAAGGTCAGACTACCGTCACAGATACGCAGTATTTT. This encodes CASSQGQTTVTDTQYF.

The CDR3 coding sequence is TGCAGCGGGAAGTGGGGCGGGGGGAGTGAGCAGTTCTTC. It encodes CSGKWGGGSEQFF. The V and J genes are TRBV29-1 and TRBJ2-1, with TRBD2 identical over 8 bases. Per the germline V gene, CDR1 is SQVTM and CDR2 is ANQGSEA. This CDR3 comprises 13 residues. The J segment lost 9 bases and the V segment lost 7 bases, leaving 11 bases of the junction unmatched.

The rearrangement links TRBV5-6 to TRBJ2-3; TRBD1 agrees at 10 bases. Trimming cost V 4 bases and J 2 bases; bases outside gene matches: 1. There are 14 residues in the CDR3. The germline V gene has CDR1 SGHDT and CDR2 YYEEEE. CDR3: CASSRQGATDTQYF. The CDR3 region has the DNA TGTGCCAGCAGCAGACAGGGGGCCACAGATACGCAGTATTTT. The full variable domain, in which reference TRBV5-6 and TRBJ2-3 provide the parts outside the CDR3, is DAGVTQSPTHLIKTRGQQVTLRCSPKSGHDTVSWYQQALGQGPQFIFQYYEEEERQRGNFPDRFSGHQFPNYSSELNVNALLLGDSALYLCASSRQGATDTQYFGPGTRLTVL.

The chain couples TRBV20-1 to TRBJ2-5, with 10 bases identical to TRBD2. The J segment lost 5 bases and the V segment lost 6 bases, leaving 15 bases of the junction unmatched. The CDR3 consists of 16 residues. Germline loops: CDR1 DFQATT, CDR2 SNEGSKA (reference sequence). CDR3 sequence reads: CSAPPGSGGVWETQYF. The CDR3 nucleotides are TGCAGTGCCCCACCGGGGAGCGGGGGGGTCTGGGAGACCCAGTACTTC.

This clonotype was counted between two and nine times. V is TRBV29-1 and J is TRBJ2-3, with 7 bases fitting TRBD1. Germline-derived CDR1 and CDR2 are SQVTM and ANQGSEA. CDR3 length equals 15 residues. V shed 8 bases and J 0 bases; nucleotides not matched to a gene: 11. Written as DNA, the CDR3 is TGCAGCCTCAGACCCGGGACAGCTAGCACAGATACGCAGTATTTT. Translation: CSLRPGTASTDTQYF.

A few counts support this clonotype. The chain carries TRBV18 and TRBJ2-1, with 9 bases aligning to TRBD2. Germline CDR1 KGHSH, CDR2 LQKENI. With 6 bases clipped from V and 9 bases from J, the junction kept 18 bases outside the gene matches. The CDR3 extends over 17 amino acids. This CDR3 is CASSPRMASGNLGEQFF. The CDR3 DNA follows: TGTGCCAGCTCCCCGCGTATGGCTAGCGGGAATCTTGGTGAGCAGTTCTTC.

This clonotype appeared a few times. The chain recombines TRBV6-1 with TRBJ2-6; no definite D call. V gave up 5 bases and J gave up 0 bases, with 5 bases separating them. CDR3 size: 14 residues. CDR1 is MNHNS, CDR2 SASEGT, per germline. The CDR3: CASSRISGANVLTF. CDR3 DNA sequence: TGTGCCAGCAGTCGGATCTCTGGGGCCAACGTCCTGACTTTC.

This chain connects TRBV7-3 to TRBJ2-5; TRBD2 aligns across 8 bases. V gave up 4 bases and J gave up 4 bases; unmatched junction bases: 8. CDR3 length equals 15 residues. The germline V gene has CDR1 SGHTA and CDR2 FQGTGA. The CDR3 region has the DNA TGTGCCAGCAGCTCGACACAAAGCGGGGGAGAGACCCAGTACTTC. Translation gives CASSSTQSGGETQYF.

V gene TRBV28 combines with J gene TRBJ2-1, with 8 nucleotides matching TRBD2. Trimming removed 7 bases from V and 6 bases from J; junction bases left unmatched: 14. The CDR3 has 16 amino acids. Per germline, CDR1 MDHEN and CDR2 SYDVKM. The CDR3 sequence is CASNDRGLALRNEQFF. CDR3 coding DNA: TGTGCCAGCAACGACAGAGGACTAGCTCTGCGCAATGAGCAGTTCTTC.

This chain connects TRBV7-8 to TRBJ2-7; 11 bases are shared with TRBD2. The CDR3 extends over 18 amino acids. V lost 1 base to trimming and J lost 1 base; unmatched junction nucleotides: 9. CDR1 SGHVS and CDR2 FQNEAQ come from the germline V gene. The CDR3 sequence: CASSLERLAGGLSYEQYF. CDR3 sequence (DNA): TGTGCCAGCAGCTTAGAGCGGCTAGCGGGAGGCCTTTCCTACGAGCAGTACTTC.

This clonotype showed up just a few times. The V call is TRBV7-9, the J call TRBJ1-2; tentatively, D is TRBD1 (6 bases). The CDR3 has 12 residues. Germline assignment: CDR1 SEHNR and CDR2 FQNEAQ (reference sequence). The ends were cut back, 5 bases at V and 10 bases at J, with 14 bases in the middle. CDR3 amino acids: CASSPGAGSYTF. CDR3 bases: TGTGCCAGCAGCCCAGGGGCAGGCTCCTACACCTTC.

This clonotype was counted a few times. The chain links TRBV6-4 to TRBJ1-5, with a weak D call TRBD1 (5 bases). Trimming stripped 4 bases from V and 5 bases from J, with 12 bases between. The germline gives CDR1 MRHNA, CDR2 SNTAGT. The CDR3 is made up of 14 amino acids. The CDR3, as DNA: TGTGCCAGCAGTGGACAGTTTTGGGATCAGCCCCAGCATTTT. This translates into CASSGQFWDQPQHF.

The chain recombines TRBV10-1 with TRBJ2-1, with 11 bases fitting TRBD2. The germline gives CDR1 WNHNN, CDR2 SYGVQD (reference sequence). The V gene end was trimmed by 2 bases and the J gene end by 7 bases; junction bases not matched to a gene: 4. This CDR3 is 15 amino acids long. CDR3 in DNA: TGCGCCAGCAGTGAGGCTAGCGGGAGGAAAAATGAGCAGTTCTTC. This translates into CASSEASGRKNEQFF.